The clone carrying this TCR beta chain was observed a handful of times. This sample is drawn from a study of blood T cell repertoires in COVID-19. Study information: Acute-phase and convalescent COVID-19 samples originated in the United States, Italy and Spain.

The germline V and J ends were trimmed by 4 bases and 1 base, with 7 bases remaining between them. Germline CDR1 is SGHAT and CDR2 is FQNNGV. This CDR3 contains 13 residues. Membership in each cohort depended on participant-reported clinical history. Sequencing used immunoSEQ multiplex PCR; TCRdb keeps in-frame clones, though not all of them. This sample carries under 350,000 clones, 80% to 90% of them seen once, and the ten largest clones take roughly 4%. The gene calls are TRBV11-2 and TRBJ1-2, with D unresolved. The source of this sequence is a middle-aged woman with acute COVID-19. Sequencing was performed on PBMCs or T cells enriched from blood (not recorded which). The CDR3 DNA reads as TGTGCCAGCAGCTACAGAGATAACTATGGCTACACCTTC. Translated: CASSYRDNYGYTF.